These T cell receptor beta chains were read from a single sample in a study of T cells in Graves' hyperthyroidism and ophthalmopathy. MiXCR was run by TCRdb on the multiplex PCR reads, yielding one entry per CDR3 protein. Among more than 500,000 distinct CDR3 sequences listed, 14% to 15% were seen once. Sequenced input: blood. These receptors were obtained from a woman in her thirties or forties with Graves' ophthalmopathy. Both conserved end residues are part of each CDR3. The D gene is left open where the match is weak. Clone size is given for some rows only: seen once, a few or many times, or a class if the clone is expanded.

d_gene | j_gene | abundance | v_gene | CDR3nt | CDR3aa
TRBD1 | TRBJ2-7 | many | TRBV29-1 | TGCAGCGTCACCGGGACAGGGGGGCACGAGCAGTACTTC | CSVTGTGGHEQYF
. | TRBJ2-7 | many | TRBV6-1 | TGTGCCAGCAGTGGCGCCCGAACGACAGCTTCCTACGAGCAGTACTTC | CASSGARTTASYEQYF
TRBD2 | TRBJ2-6 | many | TRBV12-3/TRBV12-4 | TGTGCCAGCATAGGGAGGGCCCGCTCTGGGGCCAACGTCCTGACTTTC | CASIGRARSGANVLTF
. | TRBJ2-5 | few | TRBV5-1 | TGCGCCAGCAGCTTGGATGTTAGTGGTTACGAGACCCAGTACTTC | CASSLDVSGYETQYF
. | TRBJ1-1 | many | TRBV28 | TGTGCCAACACCAAAGGAGGTAATTTGAACACTGAAGCTTTCTTT | CANTKGGNLNTEAFF
. | TRBJ1-1 | many | TRBV6-5 | TGTGCCAGCAGTTACTCGAATACCGGGGCTAACACTGGAGCTTTCTTT | CASSYSNTGANTGAFF
. | TRBJ1-6 | . | TRBV7-9 | TGTGCCAGCAGCTTAGAGTGGAATCCCCTCCACTTT | CASSLEWNPLHF
TRBD1 | TRBJ1-2 | many | TRBV20-1 | TGCAGTGCTAGTGACGTGACAGGGTTCGGCTACACCTTC | CSASDVTGFGYTF
TRBD2 | TRBJ2-5 | many | TRBV5-6 | TGTGCCAGCAGCCGTCGGACTAGCGCCCAAGAGACCCAGTACTTC | CASSRRTSAQETQYF
TRBD2 | TRBJ2-7 | . | TRBV6-2/TRBV6-3 | TGTGCCAGCAGCTCACCGGGACTACCCTCCTACGAGCAGTACTTC | CASSSPGLPSYEQYF
TRBD1 | TRBJ2-5 | many | TRBV20-1 | TGCAGGGGGACAGGGACCTGGAGGAACCAAGAGACCCAGTACTTC | CRGTGTWRNQETQYF
. | TRBJ1-2 | . | TRBV5-1 | TGCGCCAGCAGCTTGGGTACAGGGTTGAACTATGGCTACACCTTC | CASSLGTGLNYGYTF
TRBD2 | TRBJ2-5 | many | TRBV29-1 | TGCAGCGCGCGCTGGGAGGGAGAGACCCAGTACTTC | CSARWEGETQYF
. | TRBJ2-7 | . | TRBV6-5 | TGTGCCAGCAGTTCTCTAACTAGCCACTCCTACGAGCAGTACTTC | CASSSLTSHSYEQYF
. | TRBJ1-1 | . | TRBV6-5 | TGTGCCAGCAGTTACGGCGGTTATGAAGCTTTCTTT | CASSYGGYEAFF
. | TRBJ2-5 | many | TRBV6-5 | TGTGCCAGCAGTTACCTAGCGGGACAGGGAGAGACCCAGTACTTC | CASSYLAGQGETQYF
. | TRBJ1-2 | many | TRBV11-2 | TGTGCCAGCAGCGAGGGACACCGGAACTATGGCTACACCTTC | CASSEGHRNYGYTF
. | TRBJ1-2 | many | TRBV12-3/TRBV12-4 | TGTGCCAGCAGTTCGAGCGTCAACTATGGCTACACCTTC | CASSSSVNYGYTF
TRBD2 | TRBJ2-7 | many | TRBV20-1 | TGCAGTGTTCTTCCCCTAGCGGGAATGTCCTACGAGCAGTACTTC | CSVLPLAGMSYEQYF
. | TRBJ2-3 | many | TRBV27 | TGTGCCAGCCTTAGCGGACTCACAGATACGCAGTATTTT | CASLSGLTDTQYF
TRBD1 | TRBJ2-7 | many | TRBV12-3/TRBV12-4 | TGTGCCAGCAGTTCCGACCGGGACAGGGACTACGAGCAGTACTTC | CASSSDRDRDYEQYF
. | TRBJ1-1 | . | TRBV5-1 | TGCGCCAGCAGCTTGGCCCATGACCGACTTGCAGCTTTCTTT | CASSLAHDRLAAFF
. | TRBJ1-6 | many | TRBV28 | TGTGCCAGCAGTTTAAGCGCAGCCCCCTACTCACCCCTCCACTTT | CASSLSAAPYSPLHF
TRBD2 | TRBJ2-2 | . | TRBV25-1 | TGTGCCAGCAGTGAATTCGTTAGCGGGAGTGGGAGCACCGGGGAGCTGTTTTTT | CASSEFVSGSGSTGELFF
. | TRBJ1-1 | . | TRBV6-4 | TGTGCCAGCAGAAGTGAGGGGGGGGTTAACACTGAAGCTTTCTTT | CASRSEGGVNTEAFF
. | TRBJ1-2 | many | TRBV28 | TGTGCCAGCAGTTTTCCGGGGGCGGGTGGCTACACCTTC | CASSFPGAGGYTF
. | TRBJ2-5 | many | TRBV10-3 | TGTGCCATCAGTGAGCCTCTTGGGACCCAGTACTTC | CAISEPLGTQYF
. | TRBJ2-7 | few | TRBV6-1 | TGTGCCAGCAGCCTACGGGGGAACAGGGGCTCCTACGAGCAGTACTTC | CASSLRGNRGSYEQYF
TRBD2 | TRBJ2-7 | . | TRBV2 | TGTGCCAGCAGAACGGGACTAGCGGGAGTCAGCTCCTACGAGCAGTACTTC | CASRTGLAGVSSYEQYF
TRBD1 | TRBJ1-5 | many | TRBV6-2/TRBV6-3 | TGTGCCAGCACCGACGGGGACAGTCAGCCCCAGCATTTT | CASTDGDSQPQHF
TRBD2 | TRBJ2-5 | many | TRBV4-2 | TGTGCCAGCAGCCAAGCAGCCGGACTAGGAGAGACCCAGTACTTC | CASSQAAGLGETQYF
. | TRBJ2-5 | many | TRBV28 | TGTGCCAGCAGGGAGGCGGCCTCCGCGGAGACCCAGTACTTC | CASREAASAETQYF
. | TRBJ1-1 | . | TRBV11-3 | TGTGCCAGCAGCCGACGGGCAGGAGAGAACACTGAAGCTTTCTTT | CASSRRAGENTEAFF
TRBD1 | TRBJ2-7 | many | TRBV28 | TGTGCCAGCAGGCACCTAGGACAGGGAGTCATCTCCTACGAGCAGTACTTC | CASRHLGQGVISYEQYF
. | TRBJ1-2 | many | TRBV6-5 | TGTGCCAGCTTACAGGACGCCTCTAACTATGGCTACACCTTC | CASLQDASNYGYTF
. | TRBJ1-5 | many | TRBV12-3/TRBV12-4 | TGTGCCAGCAGTTTAGGCGGACTCAATCAGCCCCAGCATTTT | CASSLGGLNQPQHF
. | TRBJ1-2 | many | TRBV6-2/TRBV6-3 | TGTGCCAGCAGTCGCCTTGGTGAGGGCGGCTACACCTTC | CASSRLGEGGYTF
TRBD1 | TRBJ1-2 | many | TRBV10-3 | TGTGCCATCAGTGAGCAACAGGGGAACTATGGCTACACCTTC | CAISEQQGNYGYTF
. | TRBJ2-7 | many | TRBV19 | TGTGCCAGTAGTTCCCAGGACAGAGGCGACGAGCAGTACTTC | CASSSQDRGDEQYF
. | TRBJ2-5 | many | TRBV28 | TGTGCCAGCAGTCCATGGGACGTCCAAGAGACCCAGTACTTC | CASSPWDVQETQYF
TRBD2 | TRBJ2-5 | . | TRBV2 | TGTGCCAGCAGTGAAGGTTGGGGTAGCGGGGAGACCCAGTACTTC | CASSEGWGSGETQYF
. | TRBJ2-7 | many | TRBV7-2 | TGTGCCAGCAGCTTCCCCTCTTACGAGCAGTACTTC | CASSFPSYEQYF
TRBD2 | TRBJ2-7 | many | TRBV6-1 | TGTGCCAGCCTGGACGGGGGGGGCCCCCCCCACGAGCAGTACTTC | CASLDGGGPPHEQYF
. | TRBJ1-2 | many | TRBV28 | TGTGCCAGCAGTGTAAACTATGGCTACACCTTC | CASSVNYGYTF
TRBD1 | TRBJ1-2 | many | TRBV30 | TGTGCCTGGAGTCGGGACAGGGGAGGCGGCTACACCTTC | CAWSRDRGGGYTF
. | TRBJ1-2 | many | TRBV12-3/TRBV12-4 | TGTGCCAGCAGTTTAATCGACAGCCCGAACTATGGCTACACCTTC | CASSLIDSPNYGYTF
. | TRBJ2-5 | few | TRBV30 | TGTGCCTGGAGTGTGGGCCAATTTGTGGGACAAGAGACCCAGTACTTC | CAWSVGQFVGQETQYF
. | TRBJ1-5 | . | TRBV6-2/TRBV6-3 | TGTGCCAGCAGTTACTCAAGGGCTCCCAGGGGCCATCAGCCCCAGCATTTT | CASSYSRAPRGHQPQHF
. | TRBJ1-2 | many | TRBV28 | TGTGCCAGCAGTAACCGGGGCCGGGGTTGCACCTTC | CASSNRGRGCTF
. | TRBJ1-2 | . | TRBV10-3 | TGTGCCATCAGCGAGAGGGCAATGGGGGAAGGCTACACCTTC | CAISERAMGEGYTF
. | TRBJ1-5 | . | TRBV5-5 | TGTGCCAGCAGCCCGGGGGATTATAGCAATCAGCCCCAGCATTTT | CASSPGDYSNQPQHF
. | TRBJ1-2 | many | TRBV7-8 | TGTGCCAGCAGCTGGGGGACGGCCTACACCTTC | CASSWGTAYTF
. | TRBJ1-5 | many | TRBV12-3/TRBV12-4 | TGTGCCAGCAGAAAGGAATCGACAGACAATCAGCCCCAGCATTTT | CASRKESTDNQPQHF
. | TRBJ2-7 | few | TRBV29-1 | TGCAGCGTTGAGGTCTCGATCTCCGAGCAGTACTTC | CSVEVSISEQYF
TRBD1 | TRBJ1-1 | many | TRBV12-3/TRBV12-4 | TGTGCCAGCGGAGGACAGGGGAACACTGAAGCTTTCTTT | CASGGQGNTEAFF
. | TRBJ1-1 | . | TRBV6-5 | TGTGCCAGCAGTTTCACAGGGACTCCTGAAGCTTTCTTT | CASSFTGTPEAFF
TRBD1 | TRBJ1-2 | . | TRBV7-3 | TGTGCCAGCAGCTTAGAGGGGGCATTGGGCTACACCTTC | CASSLEGALGYTF
TRBD1 | TRBJ1-1 | many | TRBV6-2/TRBV6-3 | TGTGCCAGTGGAAGGGGGCCTAACACTGAAGCTTTCTTT | CASGRGPNTEAFF
. | TRBJ1-5 | few | TRBV7-8 | TGTGCCAGCAGCTTAGTAACGGGGAGACAGCCCCAGCATTTT | CASSLVTGRQPQHF